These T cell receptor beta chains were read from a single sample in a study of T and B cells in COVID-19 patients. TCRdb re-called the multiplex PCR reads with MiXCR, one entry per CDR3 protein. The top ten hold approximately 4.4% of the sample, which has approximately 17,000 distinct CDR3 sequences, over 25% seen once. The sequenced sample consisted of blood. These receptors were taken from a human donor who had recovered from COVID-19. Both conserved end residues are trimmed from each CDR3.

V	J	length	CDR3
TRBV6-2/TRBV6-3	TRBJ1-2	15	ASSYLDQGAMDYGYT
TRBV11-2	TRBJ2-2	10	ASTLGSGELF
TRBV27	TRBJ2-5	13	ASRDIAGAAETQY
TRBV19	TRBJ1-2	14	ASSRGQGIERYGYT
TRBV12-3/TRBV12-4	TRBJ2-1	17	ASSSSGGVPSAVYNEQF
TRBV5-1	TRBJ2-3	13	ASSLLAGVEDTQY
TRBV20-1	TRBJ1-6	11	SARQGSGSPLH
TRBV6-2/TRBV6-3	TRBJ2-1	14	ASRTQGLASLNEQF
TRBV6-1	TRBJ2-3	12	ASSRTPHRDTQY
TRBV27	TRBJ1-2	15	ASSNLGLGSGVYGYT
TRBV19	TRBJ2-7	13	ASSIGYGQRYEQY
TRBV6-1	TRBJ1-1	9	ASRGYTEAF
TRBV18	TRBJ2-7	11	ASSPEPAGEQY
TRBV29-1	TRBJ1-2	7	SVELGYT
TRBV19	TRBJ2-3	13	ASSIGGWGTDTQY
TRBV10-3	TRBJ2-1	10	AISELENEQF
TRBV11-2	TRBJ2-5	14	ASSLGLAGGQETQY
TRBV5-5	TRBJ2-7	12	ASRERQGPYEQY
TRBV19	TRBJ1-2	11	ASNGQDNYGYT
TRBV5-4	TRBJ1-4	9	ASSLNEKLF
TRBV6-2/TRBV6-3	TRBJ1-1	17	ASSYSNNRVGVSRTEAF
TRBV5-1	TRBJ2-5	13	ASSLVGQGLETQY
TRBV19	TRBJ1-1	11	ASRTMMNTEAF
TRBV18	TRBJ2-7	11	ASSPPGGPEQY
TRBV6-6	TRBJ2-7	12	ASDAQGARYEQY
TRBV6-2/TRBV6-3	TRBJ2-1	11	ASSYSLGIEQF
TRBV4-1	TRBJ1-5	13	ASSQEGTVIQPQH
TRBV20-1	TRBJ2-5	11	SAYLSGRETQY
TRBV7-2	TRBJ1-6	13	ASSLVYTANSPLH
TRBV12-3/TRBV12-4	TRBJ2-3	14	ASSPGDSGGYQAQY
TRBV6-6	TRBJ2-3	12	ASSWGPTGDTQY
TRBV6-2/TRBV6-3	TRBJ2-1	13	ASSSSGGAFDEQF
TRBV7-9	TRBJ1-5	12	ASSLVGENQPQH
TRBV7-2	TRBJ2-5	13	ASSPQTGTSETQY
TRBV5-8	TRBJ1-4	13	ASSFGTKGSEKLF
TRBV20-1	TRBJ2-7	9	SARESFEQY
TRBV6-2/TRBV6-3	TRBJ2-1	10	ASRSLGNEQF
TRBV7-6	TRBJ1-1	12	ASSRGGMNTEAF
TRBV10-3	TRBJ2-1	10	AITGQNNEQF
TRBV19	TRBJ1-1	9	ASNAGNEAF